Given below is one T cell receptor beta chain in context. Its antigen is undetermined. TCRdb reprocessed the 5' RACE reads; each CDR3 protein has one entry and no DNA is given. This sample contains about 260,000 distinct CDR3 sequences. The data were obtained in a study of T cells expressing NK-cell markers. Study background: There were seven HCMV-seropositive donors and one seronegative donor among the eight sequenced. Notes on the study in general: The contribution of dominant NKG2C+ clonotypes to CD8+ T cells in five to seven donors was roughly 1.0-8%.

This CDR3 is built from 15 residues. Germline V lookup: CDR1 LGHDT, CDR2 YNNKEL (reference sequence). The specimen sequenced was blood T cells: a sorted CD56 or NKG2C T cell subset, CD4+ or CD8+ T cells, or bulk PBMC T cells (not recorded which). This chain joins TRBV3-1 and TRBJ2-3; there is no DNA to check the TCRdb D call of TRBD2. The receptor was derived from a woman between 18 and 69 years old in good health. The CDR3 spells CASSQGDYRTDTQYF.